Described below is a single T cell receptor beta chain sequence and its context. Method: immunoSEQ multiplex PCR; TCRdb's copy keeps in-frame clones and lacks some. The profile covers approximately 14,000 clones, with 90% to 95% appearing a single time and 0.65% to 0.9% taken by the ten largest. This entry belongs to a study of graft-versus-host responses after intestinal transplantation. The CDR3 totals 15 residues. The germline V and J ends were trimmed by 2 bases and 0 bases, with 12 bases remaining between them. From germline, CDR1 is SGHDT and CDR2 YYEEEE. The specimen was PBMCs, collected 9 days after transplant. V and J are TRBV5-6 and TRBJ2-7; D ambiguous. This sequence was found in a human patient who received an intestinal transplant, so some T cells may come from the graft donor. CDR3 loop: CASSFGVSSSYEQYF. The CDR3 DNA sequence: TGTGCCAGCAGCTTTGGGGTGTCAAGCTCCTACGAGCAGTACTTC.